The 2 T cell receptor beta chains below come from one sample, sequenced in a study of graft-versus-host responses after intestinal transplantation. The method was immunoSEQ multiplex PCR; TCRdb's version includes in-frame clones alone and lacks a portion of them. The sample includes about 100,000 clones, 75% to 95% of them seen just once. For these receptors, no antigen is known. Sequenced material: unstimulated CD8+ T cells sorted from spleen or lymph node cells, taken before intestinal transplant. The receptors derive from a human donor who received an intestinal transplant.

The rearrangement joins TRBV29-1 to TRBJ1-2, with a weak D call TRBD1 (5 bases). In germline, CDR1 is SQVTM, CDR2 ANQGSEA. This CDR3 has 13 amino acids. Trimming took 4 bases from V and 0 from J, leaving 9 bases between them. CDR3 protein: CSVGGTANYGYTF. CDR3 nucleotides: TGCAGCGTTGGAGGGACGGCTAACTATGGCTACACCTTC. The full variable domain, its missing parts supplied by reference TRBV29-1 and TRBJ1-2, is SAVISQKPSRDICQRGTSLTIQCQVDSQVTMMFWYRQQPGQSLTLIATANQGSEATYESGFVIDKFPISRPNLTFSTLTVSNMSPEDSSIYLCSVGGTANYGYTFGSGTRLTVV.

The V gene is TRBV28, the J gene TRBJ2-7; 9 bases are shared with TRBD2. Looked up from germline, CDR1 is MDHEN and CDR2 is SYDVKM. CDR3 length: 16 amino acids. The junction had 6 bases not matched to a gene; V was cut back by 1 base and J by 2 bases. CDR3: CASSLSRLAGTYEQYF. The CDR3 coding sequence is TGTGCCAGCAGTTTATCCCGCCTAGCGGGGACCTACGAGCAGTACTTC. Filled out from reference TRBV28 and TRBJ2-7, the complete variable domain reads DVKVTQSSRYLVKRTGEKVFLECVQDMDHENMFWYRQDPGLGLRLIYFSYDVKMKEKGDIPEGYSVSREKKERFSLILESASTNQTSMYLCASSLSRLAGTYEQYFGPGTRLTVT.